What follows describes a single T cell receptor (beta chain). Its specific antigen is unknown. Base qualities are not provided; no much larger clone lies one nucleotide away. Trimming at the junction amounts to 3 bases on V and 2 bases on J, and the germline ends lie 13 bases apart. The CDR3 goes from the cysteine to the phenylalanine over 15 residues. The read is trimmed to its CDR3 DNA, 45 bases read in frame from base 1. CDR1 and CDR2, looked up from the germline V gene (reference sequence), are LNHDA and SQIVND. Using the deep immunoSEQ assay, TCR CDR3 regions were amplified from genomic DNA by multiplex PCR. Extracted genomic DNA from each cell subset was spread evenly across all wells of several immunoSEQ 96-well plates, with each plate serving as a replicate. For sorted subsets, roughly 200 ng of genomic DNA, equivalent to some 30,000 T cell genomes, went into each replicate PCR. Purified libraries were measured with a Qubit 3.0 fluorometer, size-checked on a Bioanalyzer 2100, and measured again with the KAPA Library Quantification kit. Every immunoSEQ 96-well plate was sequenced on a separate single-read 150-cycle Illumina NextSeq 550 flow cell. The original methods were these. Because the immunoSEQ output held only junctional sequences and lacked quality scores, the filtering could not match the filtering applied to full-length reads. To assign V/J genes and CDR3, sequences were annotated using PyIR, a Python wrapper for IgBLAST v1.9, with IMGT germline references. Reads were removed for weak V/J assignments (E-value above 1e-6), missing CDR3, stop codons, out-of-frame junctions, or ambiguous translated residues. V3J clonotypes were defined as sequences sharing the same inferred V gene, J gene, and CDR3 amino acid sequence. The percentage overlap between two repertoires was calculated by dividing the number of shared unique clonotypes by the size of the smaller repertoire. Three approaches were used to assess repertoire richness: RTK rarefaction, the Chao1 estimator, and Recon v2.1 estimates of unobserved clonotypes. For all TCRbeta clonotypes obtained by the gDNA method from several donors, generation probabilities were computed with OLGA. Sourced from immuneACCESS, this table was stored by TCRdb with only in-frame sequences that have V and J called. A share of the clones is absent; for the studies checked, an unresolved V gene accounts for under half, and the remainder has no known explanation. V, J and clone size are those of that table, while D and trimming were read from the DNA. The sample profile shows 2 million or so clones; 85% to 95% of them were found once. The biggest ten clones account for 0.13% of the sample.

The data were obtained in a study of shared clonotypes between healthy human individuals (TCRdb year 2020). As for the study more broadly: A couple of women and a few men aged 18 to 49 years were included in the cohort. For each donor, three plates each were used for CD4 naive and CD4 memory, two plates were used for CD8 naive, and one plate was used for CD8 memory. The study deeply sequenced blood TCR repertoires of 5 or 6 healthy adults to estimate repertoire size and the extent of clonotype sharing between individuals. Libraries were prepared and TCR repertoires were sequenced by different laboratories using diverse techniques, in order to increase sequencing depth and limit assay-specific biases. Leukapheresis yielded between about 0.85 and 9.5 billion PBMCs per donor.

What the authors observed across the whole study: Sampling was restricted to blood, and TCR repertoires in tissues likely differ from the TCR repertoires found in blood. Pairwise subsampling indicated that sequencing depth was expected to affect the degree of clonotype sharing among donors. Even with the large sequencing depth, rarefaction of the sorted-subset datasets indicated that sequencing was incomplete. Because the study included only a small number of donors, the genetic and exposure-history diversity represented was limited. Estimated clonotype richness was generally larger for naive than for memory subsets. When a handful of donors were compared, the shared fraction of clonotypes was around 5% for naive CD4, about 4% for naive CD8, roughly 2.3% for memory CD4, and under 0.5% for memory CD8. Compared with non-shared clonotypes, the clonotypes found in all four sorted-subset donors had higher generation probabilities.

The donors were healthy, HIV-negative adults with no recently reported acute infections or vaccinations. Every donor was a Caucasian adult residing in Nashville, Tennessee, USA. Magnetic negative selection was used to enrich CD4+ T cells, after which naive cells were positively selected on CD45RA and the negative fraction became the memory subset. After blood collection by leukapheresis, PBMCs were isolated using Ficoll-Histopaque density gradient centrifugation and then cryopreserved in the vapor phase of liquid nitrogen. Analytical flow cytometry was used to check the purity and quantity of each magnetically sorted T cell population. From each sorted fraction, genomic DNA was isolated and quantified by UV absorbance on a Nanodrop 2000c.

In this chain, TRBV19 is recombined with TRBJ1-2; the D region possibly corresponds to TRBD1 (5 bases align). The sequenced sample consisted of naive CD4+ T cells sorted from blood. The meaning of the sample's cell subset or site label: CD45RA+ positively selected. The source is a young man in good health. The CDR3 loop reads CASSISAGANYGYTF. The DNA is as follows: TGTGCCAGTAGTATTTCTGCCGGGGCCAACTATGGCTACACCTTC.